A single T cell receptor beta chain is shown here with its context. The antigen is unknown. Other DNA variants within this sample encode the same CDR3. The data originate from a study of shared clonotypes between healthy human individuals. Study at large: Used for every donor were three CD4 naive, three CD4 memory, two CD8 naive and one CD8 memory plate. General study findings and limits: Sharing of clonotypes among donors was expected to vary with sequencing depth.

Original handling: There were no quality scores in the junction-only immunoSEQ sequences, so filtering differed. Here immunoSEQ multiplex PCR was the method, and the copy in TCRdb shows in-frame clones only, minus some. V and J calls plus clone size are reproduced from that table; the DNA served to infer D and trimming. The sample shows about 1.1 million clones, about 84% of them seen only once. V was trimmed by 6 bases and J by 3 bases, leaving 4 bases between them. Per germline, CDR1 KGHSH and CDR2 LQKENI. This CDR3 has 11 amino acids. Subsets obtained from CD4+ cells comprised CD45RA+ naive and CD45RA-negative memory cells.

Sequenced: memory CD4+ T cells from PBMCs. Indicated subset: CD45RA-negative fraction. The chain carries TRBV18 and TRBJ2-3, with unresolved D. The TCR originated in a young man in good health. Some clones in this sample may be carry-over from other donors' samples. In nucleotides, the CDR3 is TGTGCCAGCTCCCCAACAGATACGCAGTATTTT. Protein product: CASSPTDTQYF.